This T cell receptor beta chain was identified during a study of a mutant IDH1 vaccine in newly diagnosed glioma (dated by TCRdb to about 2021). Regarding the complete study: Eight vaccinations were administered to patients in weeks 1, 3, 5, 7, 11, 15, 19 and 23, corresponding to visits V03 through V10. Vaccination was initiated 4-6 weeks after radiotherapy alone, or concurrently with temozolomide cycles in the chemotherapy-containing groups. Of the roughly 34 treated patients, approximately 62% were male and around 40% were female, and a mean age of roughly 41 years was recorded. Prior to enrollment, standard therapy consisting of radiotherapy alone, temozolomide alone, or radiochemotherapy with temozolomide had been administered to patients, with the combination being received by most patients. Six visits were used for peripheral blood collection: V03 (baseline), V05, V07, V10, V12 and V13. For exploratory analyses, longitudinal TCRB deep sequencing was carried out in about 25 treated patients wherever samples were available.

This clone was counted only a few times. Its antigen remains undetermined. The input lacks base qualities; no much larger clone sits a single base away. V is cut by 4 bases and J by 9 bases, and the space between the germline ends is 12 bases. The CDR1 and CDR2 encoded by the germline V gene are SGHTA and FQGNSA. The CDR3 numbers 12 residues from cysteine through phenylalanine. This entry keeps only the CDR3 DNA: 36 bases, framed from base 1. Beyond this particular receptor, the publication reports: Availability determined which PBMC samples were chosen for TCRB deep sequencing. According to the authors, sample limitations meant that analyses of patient blood samples could not be reproduced. Pseudoprogression appeared unrelated to alterations in the top peripheral T cell clonotypes detected by TCRB sequencing. Immune responses induced by the vaccine were seen in 93.3% of patients across multiple MHC alleles.

The sample's time point, from its label and the paper: week 5, during vaccination. Each vaccine dose, consisting of 300 ug of a 20-mer mutant IDH1 peptide in Montanide, was administered subcutaneously with topical imiquimod. Newly diagnosed WHO grade 3 or 4 IDH1-mutant astrocytomas showing loss of nuclear ATRX were present in the donors. The samples were drawn from NOA16, a multicentre, single-arm, open-label phase I trial in Germany that tested a mutant IDH1 peptide vaccine in humans for the first time. Genomic DNA for TCRB sequencing was isolated from EDTA blood with the DNeasy Blood and Tissue Kit. Library generation was performed with the immunoSEQ multiplex PCR assay. Following the manufacturer's protocol, the hsTCRB Kit was used to amplify rearranged TCR beta chain sequences. TCRB libraries were sequenced on an Illumina MiSeq. Per the source publication's procedure: The kit vendor's proprietary platform handled demultiplexing, trimming and gene mapping. TCRdb took this table from immuneACCESS and kept in-frame rearrangements with V and J called. Such tables lack part of the clones; where checked against another copy, unresolved V genes explain under half of the gap, and the rest is unexplained. The V and J calls and the clone size are those of that table, but D and trimming were determined from the DNA. Recorded for this sample are 52,000 or so clones; 82% of them occurred a single time. Clones ranked in the top ten supply over 3% of the sample.

The sequencing used PBMCs, collected from a glioma patient whose treatment included an IDH1 peptide vaccine. The chain employs TRBV7-2 and TRBJ1-1; the D segment could be TRBD1, given 6 matching bases. This receptor was taken from a young woman with glioma. Some clones in this sample may be carry-over from other donors' samples. The nucleotide sequence is TGTGCCAGCAGCTGGAAGGACAGCAAAGCTTTCTTT. Translated, this is CASSWKDSKAFF.